This T cell receptor beta chain is from a study of blood T cell repertoires in COVID-19. Across the whole study: PBMCs, B-cell-depleted T cells, or T cells provided the cDNA or gDNA that made up the material.

Seattle's cohort entered during active infection and was followed longitudinally. This CDR3 is built from 13 residues. V was clipped by 3 bases and J by 1 base, with 7 bases between them. Per the germline V gene, CDR1 is MDHEN and CDR2 is SYDVKM. Study processing details: Reference gene primer amplification yielded estimated nucleated cell counts. Sequenced by immunoSEQ multiplex PCR; TCRdb stores in-frame clones only, minus some. For V, J and clone size, that table is used; D and trimming come from the DNA. The sample holds around 270,000 clones, more than 90% seen once. Sequencing input: peripheral blood. This chain joins TRBV28 and TRBJ2-7; D uncertain. The receptor comes from a person aged 18-30 years with COVID-19, enrolled during active disease. CDR3 DNA: TGTGCCAGCAGTTTTTCTAGGTCCTACGAGCAGTACTTC. It encodes CASSFSRSYEQYF.